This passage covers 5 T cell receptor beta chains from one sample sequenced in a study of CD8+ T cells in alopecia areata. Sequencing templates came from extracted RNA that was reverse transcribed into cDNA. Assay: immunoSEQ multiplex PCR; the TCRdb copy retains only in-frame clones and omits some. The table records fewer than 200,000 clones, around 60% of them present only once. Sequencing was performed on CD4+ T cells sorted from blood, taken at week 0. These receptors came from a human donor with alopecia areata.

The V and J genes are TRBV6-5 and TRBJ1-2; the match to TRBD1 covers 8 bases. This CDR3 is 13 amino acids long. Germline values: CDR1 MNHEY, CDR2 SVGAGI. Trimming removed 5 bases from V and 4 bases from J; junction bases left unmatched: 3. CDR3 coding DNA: TGTGCCAGCAGTGTAACAGGGGGCTATGGCTACACCTTC. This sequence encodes CASSVTGGYGYTF.

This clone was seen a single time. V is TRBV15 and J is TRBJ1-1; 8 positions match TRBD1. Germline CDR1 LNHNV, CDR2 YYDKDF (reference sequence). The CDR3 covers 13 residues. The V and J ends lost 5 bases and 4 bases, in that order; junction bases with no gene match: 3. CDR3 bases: TGTGCCACCAGCGGGGGACAGGTCACTGAAGCTTTCTTT. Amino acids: CATSGGQVTEAFF.

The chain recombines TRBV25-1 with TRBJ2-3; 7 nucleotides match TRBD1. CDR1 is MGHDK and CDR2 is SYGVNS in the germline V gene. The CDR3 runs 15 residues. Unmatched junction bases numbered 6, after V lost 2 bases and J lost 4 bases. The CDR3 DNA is TGTGCCAGCAGTGAAGCGGACAGGCAAGCAGATACGCAGTATTTT. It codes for CASSEADRQADTQYF.

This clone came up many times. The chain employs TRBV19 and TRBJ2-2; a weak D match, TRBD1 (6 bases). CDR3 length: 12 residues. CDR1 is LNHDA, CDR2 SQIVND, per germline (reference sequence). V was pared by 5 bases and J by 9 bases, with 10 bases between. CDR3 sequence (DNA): TGTGCCAGTAGTCCAACAGGGAGGGAGCTGTTTTTT. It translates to CASSPTGRELFF.

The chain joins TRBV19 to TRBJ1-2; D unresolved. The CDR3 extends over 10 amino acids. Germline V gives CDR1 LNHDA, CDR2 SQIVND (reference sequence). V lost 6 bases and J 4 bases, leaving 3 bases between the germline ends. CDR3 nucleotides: TGTGCCAGTAGCAGCTATGGCTACACCTTC. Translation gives CASSSYGYTF.